This T cell receptor beta chain stems from a study of glioma-infiltrating T cells after dendritic cell vaccination. This clone was seen only a few times. Its antigen remains unidentified. This sample's time point: after dendritic cell vaccination, including at tumor progression/relapse. Isocitrate dehydrogenase mutation was absent in all glioblastoma patients. The V gene end was trimmed by 2 bases and the J gene end by 2 bases; junction bases not matched to a gene: 4. CDR1 is MNHEY and CDR2 is SVGAGI in the germline V gene. CDR3 length equals 15 residues. Study-wide points: Estimated pretreatment TIL content predicted outcome after dendritic cell vaccination.

Amplification used 60 V beta primers and 13 J beta primers. Method: immunoSEQ multiplex PCR; TCRdb's copy keeps in-frame clones and lacks some. Of 80,000 to 95,000 clones in the sample, 85% were seen once. The sequencing used blood, collected after dendritic cell vaccination. The receptor was derived from a human donor with glioblastoma. This chain joins TRBV6-5 and TRBJ2-7; 9 nucleotides agree with TRBD1. The CDR3 coding sequence is TGTGCCAGCAGTTACGGGACAGGGAATACCTACGAGCAGTACTTC. Its protein product is CASSYGTGNTYEQYF.